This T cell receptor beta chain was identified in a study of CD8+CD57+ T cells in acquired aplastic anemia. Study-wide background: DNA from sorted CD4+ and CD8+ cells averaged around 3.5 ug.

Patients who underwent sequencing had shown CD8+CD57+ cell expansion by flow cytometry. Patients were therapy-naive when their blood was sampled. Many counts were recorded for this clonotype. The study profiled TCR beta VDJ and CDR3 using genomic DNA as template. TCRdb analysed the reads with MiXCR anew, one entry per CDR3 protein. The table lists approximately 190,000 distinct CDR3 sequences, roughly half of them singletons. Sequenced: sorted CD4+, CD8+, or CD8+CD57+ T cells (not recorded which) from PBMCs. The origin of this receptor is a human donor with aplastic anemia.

CDR3 residues: CATSVSLAGGETQYF. The CDR3 bases are TGTGCCACCAGTGTGTCTCTAGCGGGAGGAGAGACCCAGTACTTC. The chain carries TRBV24-1 and TRBJ2-5, with 11 bases fitting TRBD2. V lost 5 bases, J lost 4 bases, and 5 bases stayed unmatched. This CDR3 is built from 15 residues. Germline loops: CDR1 KGHDR, CDR2 SFDVKD.